Below, one T cell receptor beta chain is given with its context. Enrolment of Seattle patients took place during active infection, and they were followed longitudinally. The data were obtained in a study of blood T cell repertoires in COVID-19. About the research overall: Spain, Italy and the United States supplied samples that represented acute and convalescent COVID-19. From T cells, B-cell-depleted T cells, or PBMCs came the material, which was cDNA or gDNA.

Produced via immunoSEQ multiplex PCR; TCRdb's table is partial and in-frame only. The table lists under 50,000 clones, roughly 87% of them singletons. V lost 4 bases and J lost 1, with 14 bases in between. Germline V gene data show CDR1 as SGHRS and CDR2 as YFSETQ. The CDR3 runs to 15 residues. The chain is built from TRBV5-1 and TRBJ1-1, with D maybe TRBD1 (5 bases). Sequenced sample: peripheral blood. This clonotype originated in a man between 60 and 70 years old with COVID-19, enrolled during active disease. The CDR3 is CASSSRGERNTEAFF. DNA for the CDR3: TGCGCCAGCAGCAGCCGGGGGGAACGGAACACTGAAGCTTTCTTT.